This entry lists 25 T cell receptor beta chains sequenced from one sample in a study of persistence of HIV-infected CD4 T cells. Overlapping HIV-1 Gag 15-mer peptides at about 1 ug per peptide per mL were used. CD4+ T cells upregulating both CD40 ligand and CD69 were sorted as responding cells. Their antigen targets remain unknown. The libraries were made with immunoSEQ version 4 in survey mode. This table comes from immunoSEQ multiplex PCR, and its TCRdb copy is limited to in-frame clones, with some not included. Among roughly 25,000 clones listed, over 65% were seen once. The sequenced sample was CD4+ T cells sorted from PBMCs after roughly 18-hour stimulation, obtained from a patient who received antiretroviral therapy. These receptors were taken from an adult man with HIV who was CMV-seropositive.

The chain is built from TRBV5-1 and TRBJ1-6; possible D gene TRBD1, 6 bases. Trimming left V 4 bases short and J 12 bases short, with 14 bases between. The CDR3 is 13 residues long. Germline assignment: CDR1 SGHRS and CDR2 YFSETQ. Written as DNA, the CDR3 is TGCGCCAGCAGCGGAACGGACAGACAACCCCTCCACTTT. Protein product: CASSGTDRQPLHF.

The chain uses TRBV5-1 and TRBJ1-1, with 9 bases matching TRBD1. Germline V gives CDR1 SGHRS, CDR2 YFSETQ. The CDR3 sequence is 14 residues long. V was clipped by 3 bases and J by 2 bases; unmatched bases: 2. CDR3 protein: CASSWDRDNTEAFF. CDR3 bases: TGCGCCAGCAGCTGGGACAGGGACAACACTGAAGCTTTCTTT.

The V and J genes are TRBV3-1 (or the pseudogene TRBV3-2) and TRBJ2-5; the D gene is possibly TRBD2 (6 bases). CDR3 length: 14 amino acids. V lost 2 bases and J lost 3, with 10 bases in between. The germline V gene has CDR1 LGHDT and CDR2 YNNKEL (reference sequence). The chain's CDR3 is CASSQWGDEETQYF. The CDR3 DNA sequence: TGTGCCAGCAGCCAATGGGGGGATGAAGAGACCCAGTACTTC.

CDR3 DNA sequence: TGTGCCAGTAGTAACCCGGGTACAGGAGGTGAGACCCAGTACTTC. Its translation is CASSNPGTGGETQYF. The V and J genes are TRBV19 and TRBJ2-5; either TRBD1 or TRBD2 may supply D (5 bases each). Germline lookup yields CDR1 LNHDA and CDR2 SQIVND (reference sequence). The CDR3 consists of 15 residues. Deletions cut 4 bases from V and 5 bases from J, with 17 bases between.

The gene calls are TRBV5-1 and TRBJ2-7; D is unresolved. The germline V and J ends were trimmed by 2 bases and 6 bases, with 12 bases remaining between them. Germline V gene lookup returns CDR1 SGHRS and CDR2 YFSETQ. This CDR3 has 13 amino acids. For the CDR3, the DNA is TGCGCCAGCAGCTTAGAGGTGTACGGCGAGCAGTACTTC. It codes for CASSLEVYGEQYF.

This chain joins TRBV10-1 and TRBJ1-3; no definite D call. This CDR3 spans 14 amino acids. V was pared by 3 bases and J by 4 bases, with 10 bases between. Germline CDR1 is WNHNN and CDR2 is SYGVQD (reference sequence). CDR3 residues: CASSERGLGNTIYF. In nucleotides, the CDR3 is TGCGCCAGCAGTGAACGAGGGTTGGGAAACACCATATATTTT.

The gene calls are TRBV28 and TRBJ2-5; D tentatively reads TRBD1 or TRBD2 (5 bases each). This CDR3 region has 15 residues. Per germline, CDR1 MDHEN and CDR2 SYDVKM. Deletions cut 6 bases from V and 6 bases from J, with 20 bases between. The CDR3 protein is CASSPGQVGEKTQYF. CDR3 nucleotides: TGTGCCAGCAGCCCCGGACAAGTGGGGGAAAAGACCCAGTACTTC.

This chain connects TRBV15 to TRBJ1-3; the D is unclear. Per the germline V gene, CDR1 is LNHNV and CDR2 is YYDKDF (reference sequence). There are 18 residues in the CDR3. The V end lost 0 bases, the J end lost 0 bases, and 15 bases lay between the germline ends. The CDR3 is CATSREGFGVHSGNTIYF. DNA of the CDR3: TGTGCCACCAGCAGAGAGGGCTTCGGTGTTCACTCTGGAAACACCATATATTTT.

V gene TRBV9 combines with J gene TRBJ1-3, with D possibly being TRBD1 (5 bases). The germline V gene encodes CDR1 SGDLS and CDR2 YYNGEE. V was clipped by 3 bases and J by 0 bases, with 13 bases between them. This CDR3 contains 16 residues. CDR3 DNA sequence: TGTGCCAGCAGCGCTGGACACTTTCGCTCTGGAAACACCATATATTTT. This codes for CASSAGHFRSGNTIYF. Full variable domain (missing parts from reference TRBV9 and TRBJ1-3): DSGVTQTPKHLITATGQRVTLRCSPRSGDLSVYWYQQSLDQGLQFLIQYYNGEERAKGNILERFSAQQFPDLHSELNLSSLELGDSALYFCASSAGHFRSGNTIYFGEGSWLTVV.

This clone was seen a few times. The genes are TRBV9 and TRBJ2-3; D is perhaps TRBD2 (6 bases). Germline values: CDR1 SGDLS, CDR2 YYNGEE. Trimming cost V 2 bases and J 0 bases, with 13 bases left between them. The CDR3 has 16 residues. CDR3 sequence: CASSVYGGASTDTQYF. CDR3 coding DNA: TGTGCCAGCAGCGTTTACGGGGGTGCTAGCACAGATACGCAGTATTTT. Combining the CDR3 with reference TRBV9 and TRBJ2-3 gives the whole variable domain DSGVTQTPKHLITATGQRVTLRCSPRSGDLSVYWYQQSLDQGLQFLIQYYNGEERAKGNILERFSAQQFPDLHSELNLSSLELGDSALYFCASSVYGGASTDTQYFGPGTRLTVL.

The chain carries TRBV5-1 and TRBJ1-4; weak D call: TRBD1 (6 bases). Between the trimmed V and J ends, which lost 2 bases and 6 bases, there was a span of 8 bases. CDR1 is SGHRS, CDR2 YFSETQ, per germline. The CDR3 length is 13 residues. CDR3 residues: CASSFDRHEKLFF. CDR3 DNA sequence: TGCGCCAGCAGCTTTGACAGGCATGAAAAACTGTTTTTT. The full variable domain, in which reference TRBV5-1 and TRBJ1-4 provide the parts outside the CDR3, is KAGVTQTPRYLIKTRGQQVTLSCSPISGHRSVSWYQQTPGQGLQFLFEYFSETQRNKGNFPGRFSGRQFSNSRSEMNVSTLELGDSALYLCASSFDRHEKLFFGSGTQLSVL.

This clone was detected once. The V call is TRBV2, the J call TRBJ1-5, with 7 bases that match TRBD1. Germline V gives CDR1 SNHLY, CDR2 FYNNEI. V lost 5 bases and J lost 1; bases outside the gene matches: 8. This CDR3 has 16 amino acids. This chain's CDR3 is CASSMQGGRSNQPQHF. The CDR3, as DNA: TGTGCCAGCAGTATGCAGGGGGGAAGGAGCAATCAGCCCCAGCATTTT. The complete variable domain, with remaining parts taken from reference TRBV2 and TRBJ1-5, reads EPEVTQTPSHQVTQMGQEVILRCVPISNHLYFYWYRQILGQKVEFLVSFYNNEISEKSEIFDDQFSVERPDGSNFTLKIRSTKLEDSAMYFCASSMQGGRSNQPQHFGDGTRLSIL.

This clone was detected once. The chain joins TRBV28 to TRBJ1-3; D gene ambiguous. The germline gives CDR1 MDHEN, CDR2 SYDVKM. The CDR3 length is 17 residues. The germline V and J ends were trimmed by 3 bases and 0 bases, with 15 bases remaining between them. The CDR3 DNA is TGTGCCAGCAGTTTGGTAACGGGGATCAGCTCTGGAAACACCATATATTTT. Its translation is CASSLVTGISSGNTIYF.

In its sample, this clone was seen a few times. The chain couples TRBV20-1 to TRBJ1-5; D call uncertain. The CDR3 has 12 residues. Trimming took 3 bases from V and 1 from J, leaving 4 bases between them. CDR1 and CDR2 from the germline V gene are DFQATT and SNEGSKA (reference sequence). In nucleotides, the CDR3 is TGCAGTGCTAGTAACAGCAATCAGCCCCAGCATTTT. Encoded protein: CSASNSNQPQHF.

The V gene is TRBV5-1, the J gene TRBJ2-4; D is ambiguous. The V and J ends lost 0 bases and 0 bases respectively, with 4 bases between them. The germline CDR1 and CDR2 sequences are SGHRS and YFSETQ. The CDR3 is 14 residues long. In DNA form, the CDR3 reads TGCGCCAGCAGCTTGGGCACAGCCAAAAACATTCAGTACTTC. Translating gives CASSLGTAKNIQYF.

The chain recombines TRBV5-1 with TRBJ2-7; 10 bases agree with TRBD1. This CDR3 has 16 amino acids. Germline V gene lookup returns CDR1 SGHRS and CDR2 YFSETQ. V gave up 2 bases and J gave up 5 bases; unmatched junction bases: 10. CDR3 nucleotides: TGCGCCAGCAGCTTCCTTCGGACAGGGGGTTTTCACGAGCAGTACTTC. It specifies CASSFLRTGGFHEQYF. Variable domain in full (rest from reference TRBV5-1 and TRBJ2-7): KAGVTQTPRYLIKTRGQQVTLSCSPISGHRSVSWYQQTPGQGLQFLFEYFSETQRNKGNFPGRFSGRQFSNSRSEMNVSTLELGDSALYLCASSFLRTGGFHEQYFGPGTRLTVT.

The J gene is TRBJ2-6, the V gene TRBV7-6, with 10 bases fitting TRBD1. The CDR3 has 19 residues. Germline-derived CDR1 and CDR2 are SGHVS and FNYEAQ. V shed 2 bases, J shed 0 bases, and the junction held 7 bases outside the gene matches. CDR3 protein: CASSLTGGDRGSGANVLTF. The CDR3 nucleotides read TGTGCCAGCAGCTTAACCGGTGGGGACAGGGGCTCTGGGGCCAACGTCCTGACTTTC.

The chain links TRBV6-6 to TRBJ2-3, with D maybe TRBD1 (5 bases). Germline CDR1 MNHNY, CDR2 SVGAGI (reference sequence). V was pared by 3 bases and J by 4 bases, with 14 bases between. The CDR3 sequence is 15 residues long. The CDR3 sequence is CASSYGAERADTQYF. DNA for the CDR3: TGTGCCAGCAGTTATGGGGCGGAACGGGCAGATACGCAGTATTTT.

This chain joins TRBV5-1 and TRBJ2-2; 7 nucleotides align to TRBD1. The CDR3 is 18 residues long. The J segment lost 6 bases and the V segment lost 0 bases, leaving 14 bases of the junction unmatched. Germline values: CDR1 SGHRS, CDR2 YFSETQ. The CDR3 DNA follows: TGCGCCAGCAGCTTGGGGCGACAGGGTGAGAAGAATCCCGGGGAGCTGTTTTTT. Amino acids: CASSLGRQGEKNPGELFF.

This clone occurred once. The genes are TRBV19 and TRBJ1-2; D not certain. In germline, CDR1 is LNHDA, CDR2 SQIVND (reference sequence). This CDR3 contains 13 residues. V was clipped by 6 bases and J by 6 bases, with 14 bases between them. The CDR3 region is CASSRGGVDGYTF. The DNA for the CDR3 is TGTGCCAGTAGCCGGGGAGGTGTGGATGGCTACACCTTC.

This clone is medium-sized. The V and J genes are TRBV7-9 and TRBJ2-7; tentatively, D is TRBD1 or TRBD2 (5 bases each). The V end was cut by 1 base, the J end by 7 bases, with 14 bases between. The length of the CDR3 is 14 residues. CDR1 is SEHNR and CDR2 is FQNEAQ in the germline V gene (reference sequence). The CDR3 nucleotides read TGTGCCAGCAGCTTAGTTCGGGACGCCGGGGAGCAGTACTTC. Protein: CASSLVRDAGEQYF. The full variable domain, with the rest looked up from reference TRBV7-9 and TRBJ2-7, is DTGVSQNPRHKITKRGQNVTFRCDPISEHNRLYWYRQTLGQGPEFLTYFQNEAQLEKSRLLSDRFSAERPKGSFSTLEIQRTEQGDSAMYLCASSLVRDAGEQYFGPGTRLTVT.

The rearrangement links TRBV3-1 (or the pseudogene TRBV3-2) to TRBJ2-7; D unresolved. Germline CDR1 is LGHDT and CDR2 is YNNKEL (reference sequence). V lost 1 base and J lost 2, with 0 bases in between. This CDR3 comprises 11 residues. CDR3 nucleotide sequence: TGTGCCAGCAGCCAAGCCTACGAGCAGTACTTC. Residues: CASSQAYEQYF.

CDR3 in DNA: TGTGCCAGCAGTTCGTCGAACACCGGGGAGCTGTTTTTT. Amino acid sequence: CASSSSNTGELFF. This chain connects TRBV12-3 or TRBV12-4 to TRBJ2-2, with D uncertain. Deletions cut 4 bases from V and 0 bases from J, with 3 bases between. The CDR3 consists of 13 residues.

This clone was counted between two and nine times. The genes are TRBV25-1 and TRBJ2-3, with D unclear. Trimming cost V 3 bases and J 0 bases, with 16 bases left between them. Looked up from germline, CDR1 is MGHDK and CDR2 is SYGVNS. This CDR3 is built from 17 residues. CDR3 DNA: TGTGCCAGCAGTGATCTTAAAAAGCCAACTAGCACAGATACGCAGTATTTT. Encoded protein: CASSDLKKPTSTDTQYF. The variable domain in full, completed from reference TRBV25-1 and TRBJ2-3, reads EADIYQTPRYLVIGTGKKITLECSQTMGHDKMYWYQQDPGMELHLIHYSYGVNSTEKGDLSSESTVSRIRTEHFPLTLESARPSHTSQYLCASSDLKKPTSTDTQYFGPGTRLTVL.

The gene calls are TRBV5-6 and TRBJ2-7; weak D call: TRBD2 (6 bases). The germline CDR1 and CDR2 sequences are SGHDT and YYEEEE. Trimming took off 4 bases at V and 4 bases at J, with 21 bases between the two ends. The CDR3 is made up of 16 amino acids. This chain's CDR3 is CASSTQVRGKVYEQYF. The CDR3 DNA is TGTGCCAGCAGCACCCAAGTTCGCGGGAAGGTTTACGAGCAGTACTTC.